The entry below gives a single T cell receptor beta chain sequence along with its context. No antigen is known for it. Base qualities are not recorded, but no much larger clone differs from it by a single base. This entry is derived from a study of blood T cell repertoires in COVID-19 (dated by TCRdb to 2019 to 2021). Broadly, across the study: Samples covering the acute and convalescent phases of COVID-19 were provided by collaborators in the United States, Italy and Spain. HLA class I and class II types, where available, came from metadata supplied by the sample provider rather than from assay-based typing. The material from the prospective study consisted of cDNA or gDNA derived from T cells, B-cell-depleted T cells, or PBMCs. Subjects who had been exposed to COVID-19, were actively infected with it, or had recovered from it provided the deeply sampled blood TCRbeta repertoires that made up the dataset. Samples were obtained from the ongoing ImmuneRACE study (first 160 participants) and from some 1,200 subjects provided by 6 global collaborators. Nearly every sample came with metadata listing a de-identified subject ID, COVID-19 status, age in years and sex. The repertoires were made available in a free public database intended to serve as a resource for research on the immune response to SARS-CoV-2. Broader findings and caveats from the paper: How much clinical and demographic metadata was included differed by source and by participant, and the metadata was provided uncurated.

From its cysteine to its phenylalanine, the CDR3 spans 16 amino acids. Here the CDR3 DNA is all that survives: 48 bases in frame from base 1. V and J are trimmed by 7 bases and 7 bases, and the gene matches miss 14 bases of the junction. CDR1 and CDR2 are drawn from the germline V gene (reference sequence): LNHDA, SQIVND. Participants in the prospective study were enrolled through a virtual design, were aged roughly 18 to 90 years, and lived in 24 United States geographic areas. To assign participants to cohorts, the prospective study relied on clinical history that participants themselves reported in a screening survey and a study questionnaire. For ImmuneRACE Cohort 3, a participant was defined as recovered based on two consecutive negative NP/OP PCR tests, clearance by a healthcare professional, or resolution of symptoms. In the prospective study, whole blood, serum and a nasopharyngeal or oropharyngeal swab were collected from each participant by mobile phlebotomists. Participants in the prospective study had the option to provide additional blood draws and questionnaires over an approximately two-month period. Prospective study blood samples were shipped either frozen or at room temperature before DNA extraction.

TCRbeta CDR3 regions were amplified from genomic DNA using the immunoSEQ Assay, a bias-controlled multiplex PCR. As for the original processing: The number of nucleated cells in each sample was estimated from the amplification of reference gene primers within the assay. To quantify the absolute abundance of each unique TCRbeta CDR3 rearrangement, sequence reads were collapsed and filtered. For each sample, productive Simpson clonality was calculated as the square root of Simpson's diversity index across productive rearrangements. The table was pulled from immuneACCESS by TCRdb, which kept in-frame rearrangements only. Such tables lose some clones; where checked, under half of the loss comes from unresolved V genes, and the rest has no known cause. V and J calls and clone size are as listed in that table; D and trimming were resolved from the DNA. Recorded for this sample are approximately 120,000 clones; around four fifths of them occurred a single time. The top ten clonotypes cover 18% of the sample.

This receptor was identified in a man aged 30-40 years who had recovered from COVID-19. The chain is assembled from TRBV19 and TRBJ2-1; 9 bases in between match TRBD1. What was sequenced was PBMCs or T cells enriched from blood (not recorded which). The CDR3 has the sequence CASTAGGQGIANEQFF. The sequenced DNA: TGTGCCAGTACCGCCGGCGGACAGGGGATAGCAAATGAGCAGTTCTTC.